The clone carrying this T cell receptor beta chain was counted only a few times. The CDR3 is 13 amino acids. The V end lost 2 bases, the J end lost 7 bases, and 12 bases lay between the germline ends. The sample originates from a study of identical twins. A universal primer binding site was introduced by template switching. The final cDNA contained unique molecular identifiers. TCRdb ran MiXCR on the 5' RACE reads and lists one entry per CDR3 protein. In the table there are around 530,000 distinct CDR3 sequences, 12% to 15% of which are singletons. The sample was also linked to a second study, of yellow fever vaccine responses in identical twins.

V is TRBV12-3 or TRBV12-4 and J is TRBJ2-7; D is unclear. The TCR was taken from a woman aged 18-29 years in good health. Source material: CD4+ T cells sorted from blood. The CDR3 nucleotides read TGTGCCAGCAGTTTAAGCCAGGCAGGAGAGCAGTACTTC. Encoded protein: CASSLSQAGEQYF.